The 9 T cell receptor beta chains in this list originate from one sample, sequenced in a study of T cells in Graves' hyperthyroidism and ophthalmopathy. Amplified TCR beta CDR3 regions derived from RNA transcripts. First-round RT-PCR with HTBI primers amplified the TCR CDR3 region. MiXCR was run by TCRdb on the multiplex PCR reads, yielding one entry per CDR3 protein. The sample carries about 180,000 distinct CDR3 sequences, over 8% recorded once. Material: blood. These receptors all stem from a woman between 18 and 29 years old with Graves' hyperthyroidism that later progressed to Graves' ophthalmopathy.

This clonotype was detected ten times or more. The V and J genes are TRBV7-2 and TRBJ2-7, with 9 bases aligning to TRBD2. The CDR3 sequence is 14 residues long. The germline CDR1 and CDR2 sequences are SGHTA and FQGNSA. V was clipped by 5 bases and J by 4 bases; unmatched bases: 6. The CDR3 sequence is CASSISGGRYEQYF. The CDR3 DNA follows: TGTGCCAGCAGCATTAGCGGGGGCCGATACGAGCAGTACTTC. Variable domain in full (rest from reference TRBV7-2 and TRBJ2-7): GAGVSQSPSNKVTEKGKDVELRCDPISGHTALYWYRQSLGQGLEFLIYFQGNSAPDKSGLPSDRFSAERTGGSVSTLTIQRTQQEDSAVYLCASSISGGRYEQYFGPGTRLTVT.

There are many counts of this clonotype. The V and J genes are TRBV25-1 and TRBJ2-7, with D maybe TRBD2 (6 bases). There are 12 residues in the CDR3. CDR1 MGHDK and CDR2 SYGVNS come from the germline V gene. V shed 4 bases and J shed 4 bases, with 8 bases lying between them. Here the CDR3 DNA reads TGTGCCAGCAGTGTAGGGACTTACGAGCAGTACTTC. Residues: CASSVGTYEQYF.

Many counts were recorded for this clonotype. The genes are TRBV27 and TRBJ2-3; perhaps TRBD1 as D (6 bases). V was trimmed by 3 bases and J by 6 bases, leaving 19 bases between them. This CDR3 region has 16 residues. Germline assignment: CDR1 MNHEY and CDR2 SMNVEV (reference sequence). The CDR3 here is CASSLNPGQPGDTQYF. CDR3 bases: TGTGCCAGCAGTTTGAATCCGGGACAACCGGGGGATACGCAGTATTTT.

V and J are TRBV25-1 and TRBJ2-6; D gene unclear. There are 19 residues in the CDR3. Germline CDR1 MGHDK, CDR2 SYGVNS. V lost 4 bases, J lost 3 bases, and 22 bases lay in between. The CDR3 sequence is CASSALTQNPISGANVLTF. The CDR3 nucleotides are TGTGCCAGCAGTGCCCTCACCCAGAACCCCATTAGTGGGGCCAACGTCCTGACTTTC.

There are many counts of this clonotype. This chain links TRBV19 with TRBJ2-1; D perhaps matches TRBD2 (6 bases). CDR3 size: 14 residues. Trimming pared 5 bases from V and 9 bases from J, leaving 17 bases between. The germline V gene has CDR1 LNHDA and CDR2 SQIVND (reference sequence). This CDR3 reads CASSLWTTSLEQFF. CDR3 nucleotides: TGTGCCAGTAGTCTTTGGACCACTAGCCTTGAGCAGTTCTTC.

This chain links TRBV29-1 with TRBJ2-1; D not resolved. V was pared by 7 bases and J by 0 bases, with 10 bases between. The CDR3 sequence is 13 residues long. Looked up from germline, CDR1 is SQVTM and CDR2 is ANQGSEA. CDR3 nucleotide sequence: TGCAGCGCTGATATGGGCTCCTACAATGAGCAGTTCTTC. The encoded protein is CSADMGSYNEQFF.

This clonotype was detected a few times. The rearrangement uses TRBV5-6 and TRBJ1-3; the D is unclear. From germline, CDR1 is SGHDT and CDR2 YYEEEE. CDR3 length: 14 residues. The V and J ends lost 2 bases and 0 bases respectively, with 6 bases between them. The chain's CDR3 is CASSFGISGNTIYF. CDR3 sequence (DNA): TGTGCCAGCAGCTTCGGTATCTCTGGAAACACCATATATTTT.

This clonotype was found many times. The CDR3 bases are TGTGCCAGCAGCGTGGGACAGGGGGTTTGGGACACTGAAGCTTTCTTT. Its translation is CASSVGQGVWDTEAFF. V gene TRBV9 combines with J gene TRBJ1-1; TRBD1 agrees at 11 bases. V trimming: 2 bases; J trimming: 3 bases; junction bases outside the gene matches: 6. CDR3 size: 16 residues. Germline CDR1 SGDLS, CDR2 YYNGEE.

This clonotype was counted ten times or more. V and J are TRBV5-1 and TRBJ2-1; 9 positions match TRBD1. The J segment lost 7 bases and the V segment lost 5 bases, leaving 7 bases of the junction unmatched. Germline CDR1 reads SGHRS; CDR2 reads YFSETQ. The CDR3 runs 14 residues. Written as DNA, the CDR3 is TGCGCCAGCAGTCCAGGACAGGGGACGAATGAGCAGTTCTTC. Protein sequence: CASSPGQGTNEQFF.